The 13 T cell receptor beta chains presented below share a single source sample, sequenced in a study of PD-1 blockade in classical Hodgkin lymphoma (dated by TCRdb to 2018 to 2021). The library was produced with the immunoSEQ multiplex PCR assay. The clones in this table, taken by TCRdb from immuneACCESS, are in-frame only. Not every clone is retained; where verified, under half of the shortfall comes from an unresolved V gene, and the cause of the rest is unknown. The sample table records tens of thousands of clones; approximately 80% of these occur just once. The top ten constitute over 15% of the sample. The sample's time point, from its label and the paper: cycle 4 day 1 (C4D1), after more than five weeks of nivolumab. Every trial patient had relapsed following autologous stem cell transplantation, and prior brentuximab vedotin exposure was what differed among cohorts A, B and C. Sequencing used peripheral blood mononuclear cells (PBMCs), obtained before the fourth cycle of nivolumab. All receptors come from a human donor with classical Hodgkin lymphoma.

Worth noting for this clone: Relative to the germline gene, one junction end is altered; a read error may explain this. This rearrangement joins TRBV27 to TRBJ2-7; tentatively, D is TRBD1 (5 bases). CDR1 and CDR2 from the germline V gene are MNHEY and SMNVEV (reference sequence). This CDR3 comprises 12 residues. In DNA, the CDR3 is TGTGCCAGCAATCCGATGGGCAGGGTGGACGACTTC. Its translation is CASNPMGRVDDF.

The chain links TRBV10-2 to TRBJ1-4, with TRBD1 as a possible D gene (5 bases). Germline V gene lookup returns CDR1 WSHSY and CDR2 SAAADI. The CDR3 spans 15 residues. With 2 bases removed from V and 0 bases from J, the gap between germline ends came to 7 bases. This CDR3 is CASSEAGPTNEKLFF. For the CDR3, the DNA is TGCGCCAGCAGTGAGGCGGGGCCAACTAATGAAAAACTGTTTTTT.

Here the CDR3 reads CASTYSEGQDRVEQYF. In nucleotides, the CDR3 is TGTGCCAGCACCTACTCGGAGGGACAAGACAGGGTTGAGCAGTACTTC. The chain employs TRBV6-6 and TRBJ2-7; D might be TRBD1 (7 bases). Germline V CDR1 and CDR2: MNHNY, SVGAGI (reference sequence). This CDR3 is built from 16 residues. V lost 7 bases to trimming and J lost 7 bases, with 26 bases between them.

The rearrangement joins TRBV6-5 to TRBJ2-7; D might be TRBD1 (6 bases). The CDR3 spans 15 residues. Per the germline V gene, CDR1 is MNHEY and CDR2 is SVGAGI. V was trimmed by 6 bases and J by 1 base, leaving 16 bases between them. The CDR3 DNA is TGTGCCAGCAGAAATACCAGGGGAAGTTCCTACGAGCAGTACTTC. Protein sequence: CASRNTRGSSYEQYF.

The V gene is TRBV25-1, the J gene TRBJ2-5, with TRBD2 matching over 9 bases. Germline V gene data show CDR1 as MGHDK and CDR2 as SYGVNS. With V trimmed by 8 bases and J by 1 base, 5 bases remained unmatched. The CDR3 is 14 amino acids. The CDR3 protein is CASGLAGSQETQYF. The CDR3 DNA is TGTGCCAGCGGCCTAGCGGGGTCCCAAGAGACCCAGTACTTC.

This clone was counted between two and nine times. V gene TRBV9 combines with J gene TRBJ1-2, with a weak D call TRBD1 (5 bases). The CDR3 runs to 14 residues. Germline V gene data show CDR1 as SGDLS and CDR2 as YYNGEE. The V end lost 2 bases, the J end lost 1 base, and 9 bases lay between the germline ends. CDR3 amino acids: CASSVGRFNYGYTF. The DNA for the CDR3 is TGTGCCAGCAGCGTGGGACGGTTTAACTATGGCTACACCTTC.

The CDR3 loop reads CASSPGPTEAFF. The CDR3 nucleotides read TGTGCCAGCAGCCCGGGGCCCACTGAAGCTTTCTTT. The J gene is TRBJ1-1, the V gene TRBV7-6; D is perhaps TRBD1 (5 bases). Germline V gene lookup returns CDR1 SGHVS and CDR2 FNYEAQ. The CDR3 length is 12 residues. Trimming took off 5 bases at V and 4 bases at J, with 8 bases between the two ends.

The CDR3 loop reads CASSDRVGGRYTEAFF. In DNA, the CDR3 is TGTGCCAGCAGCGACAGGGTTGGGGGACGCTACACTGAAGCTTTCTTT. The chain has TRBV7-9 and TRBJ1-1, with TRBD1 matching 7 bases. This CDR3 contains 16 residues. With 5 bases clipped from V and 3 bases from J, the junction kept 12 bases outside the gene matches. Germline V gene data show CDR1 as SEHNR and CDR2 as FQNEAQ (reference sequence).

The gene calls are TRBV28 and TRBJ2-5; 9 nucleotides align to TRBD2. Germline V lookup: CDR1 MDHEN, CDR2 SYDVKM. Trimming cost V 7 bases and J 2 bases; bases outside gene matches: 5. The CDR3 spans 14 residues. The CDR3 reads CASTIGLAQETQYF. The DNA for the CDR3 is TGTGCCAGCACCATTGGACTAGCGCAAGAGACCCAGTACTTC.

This clone appeared a single time. The rearrangement links TRBV27 to TRBJ2-7; 9 nucleotides match TRBD1. In germline, CDR1 is MNHEY, CDR2 SMNVEV (reference sequence). This CDR3 spans 14 amino acids. The J segment lost 6 bases and the V segment lost 3 bases, leaving 6 bases of the junction unmatched. The CDR3 region is CASSFRDRASEQYF. CDR3 in DNA: TGTGCCAGCAGTTTCCGGGACAGGGCTTCCGAGCAGTACTTC.

The CDR3, as DNA: TGCAGTGCCTTAGGGCGGGGTGAGCAGTTCTTC. Translated: CSALGRGEQFF. The chain couples TRBV20-1 to TRBJ2-1, with D possibly being TRBD2 (6 bases). The V end was cut by 6 bases, the J end by 9 bases, with 12 bases between. Germline V gives CDR1 DFQATT, CDR2 SNEGSKA (reference sequence). This CDR3 region has 11 residues.

This rearrangement joins TRBV7-2 to TRBJ2-4; D unclear. Germline V lookup: CDR1 SGHTA, CDR2 FQGNSA. The CDR3 spans 14 residues. V was cut by 1 base and J by 7 bases, with 11 bases left in between. CDR3 in DNA: TGTGCCAGCAGCTTAGACCGTTTCTCGAACATTCAGTACTTC. It encodes CASSLDRFSNIQYF. Together with reference TRBV7-2 and TRBJ2-4, the CDR3 gives the full variable domain: GAGVSQSPSNKVTEKGKDVELRCDPISGHTALYWYRQSLGQGLEFLIYFQGNSAPDKSGLPSDRFSAERTGGSVSTLTIQRTQQEDSAVYLCASSLDRFSNIQYFGAGTRLSVL.

This chain connects TRBV2 to TRBJ2-6, with D tentatively TRBD1 (6 bases). V lost 10 bases and J lost 0, with 10 bases in between. Germline-derived CDR1 and CDR2 are SNHLY and FYNNEI. The CDR3 totals 14 residues. The CDR3 region is CATRDISGANVLTF. The CDR3 DNA reads as TGTGCCACAAGGGACATCTCTGGGGCCAACGTCCTGACTTTC.